This TCR beta chain emerged from a study of identical twins. All of the donors were Caucasians in good health. TCRdb itself ran the 5' RACE reads through MiXCR, one entry per CDR3 protein. Altogether a few hundred thousand distinct CDR3 sequences are present, 9% to 10% being singletons, with the ten largest covering roughly 3%. V was clipped by 2 bases and J by 8 bases, with 1 base between them. The V gene's germline CDR1 is MNHNS and CDR2 SASEGT. This CDR3 is 10 amino acids long. These data were also filed under a second study, of yellow fever vaccine responses in identical twins.

Material for sequencing was PBMCs. The chain combines TRBV6-1 with TRBJ2-1; no definite D call. The clonotype was recovered from a woman between 18 and 30 years old in good health. Written as DNA, the CDR3 is TGTGCCAGCAGTGAATATGAGCAGTTCTTC. This gives the protein CASSEYEQFF.